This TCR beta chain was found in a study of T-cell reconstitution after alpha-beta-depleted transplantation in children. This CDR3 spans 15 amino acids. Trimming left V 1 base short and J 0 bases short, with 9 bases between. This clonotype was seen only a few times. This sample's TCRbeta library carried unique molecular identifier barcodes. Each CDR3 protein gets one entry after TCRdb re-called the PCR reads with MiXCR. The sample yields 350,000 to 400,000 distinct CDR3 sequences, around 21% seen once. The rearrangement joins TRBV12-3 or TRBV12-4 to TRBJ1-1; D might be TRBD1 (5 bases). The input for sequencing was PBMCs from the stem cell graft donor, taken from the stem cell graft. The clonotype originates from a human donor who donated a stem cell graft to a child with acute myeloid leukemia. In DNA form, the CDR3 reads TGTGCCAGCAGTTTAGTTCAGGGCTTGAACACTGAAGCTTTCTTT. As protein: CASSLVQGLNTEAFF.